This is a list of T cell receptor beta chains from one sample in a study of early T cells in non-severe SARS-CoV-2 infection. TCRdb re-analysed the 5' RACE reads in MiXCR, keeping a single row per CDR3 protein. The sample has 70,000 to 85,000 distinct CDR3 sequences, roughly 12% seen once; the top ten hold about 2.6%. Sequenced material: whole blood. Every receptor here comes from an adult who was a healthcare worker with PCR-confirmed SARS-CoV-2 infection or an uninfected control (not recorded which). CDR3s include the opening cysteine and the closing phenylalanine or tryptophan. The D gene is left open where the match is weak. Clone size is stated in some rows and not others, as once, few, many or a class when expanded.

>many|TRBD2|TRBJ2-5|TRBV2
TGTGCCAGCAGTCGACTAGCGGGAGCCCGAGAGACCCAGTACTTC
CASSRLAGARETQYF
>.|TRBD1|TRBJ2-3|TRBV11-3
TGTGCCAGCAGCCTCGGAAAGGGGGCAAGCACAGATACGCAGTATTTT
CASSLGKGASTDTQYF
>many|.|TRBJ2-2|TRBV19
TGTGCCAGTAGTCCCCCTTGGCCGCAGGACACCGGGGAGCTGTTTTTT
CASSPPWPQDTGELFF
>.|TRBD1|TRBJ2-7|TRBV29-1
TGCAGCGTTGAGGGACAGGGTGTCTACGAGCAGTACTTC
CSVEGQGVYEQYF
>.|.|TRBJ2-7|TRBV29-1
TGCAGCGTTGAAGATCTGGCAGAGGGGGAGCAGTACTTC
CSVEDLAEGEQYF
>many|.|TRBJ1-1|TRBV29-1
TGCAGCGTCTTGGGGAACACTGAAGCTTTCTTT
CSVLGNTEAFF
>.|TRBD1|TRBJ2-5|TRBV29-1
TGCAGCGTTAACAGGGGAGAGACCCAGTACTTC
CSVNRGETQYF
>many|.|TRBJ2-5|TRBV12-2
TGTGCAAGCCGAGGCTCTAGCGGGGGAAGTAAAGAGACCCAGTACTTC
CASRGSSGGSKETQYF
>.|TRBD1|TRBJ2-3|TRBV6-5
TGTGCCAGCTACAGGGGGAAACCCACAGATACGCAGTATTTT
CASYRGKPTDTQYF
>.|.|TRBJ2-3|TRBV9
TGTGCCAGCAGCCCAGCCCAGCGGATCACAGATACGCAGTATTTT
CASSPAQRITDTQYF
>few|TRBD2|TRBJ2-3|TRBV24-1
TGTGCCACCAGTGATGCCCTCCGACTAGCGGAAACCACAGATACGCAGTATTTT
CATSDALRLAETTDTQYF
>many|.|TRBJ2-7|TRBV20-1
TGCAGTGCCCCGGGACTCTCGTCCTACGAGCAGTACTTC
CSAPGLSSYEQYF